The sequence of this T cell receptor (beta chain) was determined in a study of cytomegalovirus exposure and HLA in healthy donors. Study-level results: Some highly shared sequence variants likely arose as a pipeline artifact. Common viral pathogens (according to a later analysis) appeared linked to several of the most significant clusters. Around 18,000 TCR beta sequences were associated with HLA alleles at 0.05 false discovery rate in a later analysis. Relative to the approximately 680-donor mean, N-insertions were reportedly fewer in an Asian-associated ancestry cluster in a later analysis.

A word on this clone: Its specificity is not known.

The primer mix had 60 Vbeta and 13 Jbeta primers. This table comes from immunoSEQ multiplex PCR, and its TCRdb copy is limited to in-frame clones, with some not included. The sample carries fewer than 250,000 clones, over 80% recorded once. The CDR3 covers 17 residues. Germline-derived CDR1 and CDR2 are MNHEY and SMNVEV (reference sequence). V was cut by 5 bases and J by 5 bases, with 22 bases left in between. This clonotype was sampled from a man aged 35-49 years in good health and CMV-seropositive. Sequencing was done on a sample of PBMCs. V gene TRBV27 combines with J gene TRBJ1-5, with D possibly TRBD1 on 5 matching bases. This CDR3 reads CASSAVSGLGWYQPQHF. CDR3 coding DNA: TGTGCCAGCAGTGCCGTCTCGGGACTAGGGTGGTATCAGCCCCAGCATTTT.